Reported below is one T cell receptor beta chain. No antigen is known for it. Germline CDR1 is LNHDA and CDR2 is SQIVND (reference sequence). The CDR3 runs to 17 residues. V was pared by 3 bases and J by 0 bases, with 6 bases of the junction left unmatched. This record comes from a study of cytomegalovirus exposure and HLA in healthy donors. Vbeta (60) and Jbeta (13) primers were used in the PCR. Method: immunoSEQ multiplex PCR; TCRdb's copy keeps in-frame clones and lacks some. Across 150,000 to 200,000 clones, the top ten clones capture under 2.5% of the sample. The donors were healthy bone marrow donors. Despite likely unrecorded immune exposures, the donors were nominally healthy at the time of sampling. Study observations and caveats: A later analysis linked 15,000 to 20,000 TCR beta sequences to HLA alleles at 0.05 false discovery rate. Reportedly, diagnosis of cytomegalovirus status by the classifier showed high specificity and sensitivity.

The sample comprised PBMCs. The TCR originated in a man aged 25-45 years in good health and CMV-seronegative. The chain couples TRBV19 to TRBJ2-1; 9 nucleotides agree with TRBD2. The CDR3 is CASSMEASGVSYNEQFF. For the CDR3, the DNA is TGTGCCAGTAGTATGGAGGCTAGCGGGGTCTCCTACAATGAGCAGTTCTTC.